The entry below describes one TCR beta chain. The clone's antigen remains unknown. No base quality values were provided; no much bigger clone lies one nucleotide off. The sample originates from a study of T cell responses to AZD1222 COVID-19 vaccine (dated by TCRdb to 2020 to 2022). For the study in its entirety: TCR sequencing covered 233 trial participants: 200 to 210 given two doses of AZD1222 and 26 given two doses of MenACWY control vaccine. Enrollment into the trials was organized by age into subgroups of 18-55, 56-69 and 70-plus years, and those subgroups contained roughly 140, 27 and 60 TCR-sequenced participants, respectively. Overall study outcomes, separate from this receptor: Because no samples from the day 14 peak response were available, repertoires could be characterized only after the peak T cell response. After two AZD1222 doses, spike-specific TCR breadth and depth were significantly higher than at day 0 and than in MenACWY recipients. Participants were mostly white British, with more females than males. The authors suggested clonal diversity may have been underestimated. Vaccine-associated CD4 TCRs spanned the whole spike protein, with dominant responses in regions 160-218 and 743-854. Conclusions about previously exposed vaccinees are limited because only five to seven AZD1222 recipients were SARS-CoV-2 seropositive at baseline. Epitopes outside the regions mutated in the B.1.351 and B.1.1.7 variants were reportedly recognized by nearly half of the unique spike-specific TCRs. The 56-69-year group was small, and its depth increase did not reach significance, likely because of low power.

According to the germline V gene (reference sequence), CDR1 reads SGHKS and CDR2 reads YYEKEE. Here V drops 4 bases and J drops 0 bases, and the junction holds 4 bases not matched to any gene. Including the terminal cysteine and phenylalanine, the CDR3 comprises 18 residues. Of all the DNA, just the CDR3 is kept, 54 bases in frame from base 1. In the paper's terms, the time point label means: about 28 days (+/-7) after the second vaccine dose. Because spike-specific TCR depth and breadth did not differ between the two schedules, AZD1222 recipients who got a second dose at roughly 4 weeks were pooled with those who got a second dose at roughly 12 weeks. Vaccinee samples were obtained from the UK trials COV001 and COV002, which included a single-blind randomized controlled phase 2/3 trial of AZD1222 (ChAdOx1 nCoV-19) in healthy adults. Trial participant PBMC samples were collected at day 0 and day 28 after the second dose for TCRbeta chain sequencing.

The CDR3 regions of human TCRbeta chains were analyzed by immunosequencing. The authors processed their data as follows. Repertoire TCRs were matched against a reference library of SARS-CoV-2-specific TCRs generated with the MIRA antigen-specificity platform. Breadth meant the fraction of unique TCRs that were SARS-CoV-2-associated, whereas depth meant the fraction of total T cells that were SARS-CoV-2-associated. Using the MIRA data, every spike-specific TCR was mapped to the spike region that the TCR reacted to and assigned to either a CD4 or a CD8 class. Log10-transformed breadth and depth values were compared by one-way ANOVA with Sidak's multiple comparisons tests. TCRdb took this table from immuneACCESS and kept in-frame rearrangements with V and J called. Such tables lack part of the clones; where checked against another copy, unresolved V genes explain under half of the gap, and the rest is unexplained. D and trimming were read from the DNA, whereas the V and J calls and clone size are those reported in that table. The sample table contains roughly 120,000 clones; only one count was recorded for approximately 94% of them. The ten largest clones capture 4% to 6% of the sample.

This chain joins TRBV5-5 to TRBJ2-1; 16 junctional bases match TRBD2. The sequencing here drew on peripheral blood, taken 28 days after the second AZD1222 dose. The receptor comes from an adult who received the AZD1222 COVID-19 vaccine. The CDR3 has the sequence CASSPGLAGGSSYNEQFF. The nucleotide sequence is TGTGCCAGCAGCCCGGGACTAGCGGGAGGGAGCTCCTACAATGAGCAGTTCTTC.